This T cell receptor (beta chain) was profiled in a study of Graves' ophthalmopathy and Graves' hyperthyroidism. Beta-chain TCR CDR3 regions were amplified from RNA transcripts. Following a first-round RT-PCR that used HTBI primers, a second-round multiplex PCR was carried out. TCRdb fed the multiplex PCR reads into MiXCR, producing one record per CDR3 protein. The repertoire includes some 380,000 distinct CDR3 sequences, 15% of them detected once, and roughly 7% sits in the top ten. Study-level points and caveats: The model predicted ophthalmopathy progression with 60% to 71% sensitivity and around 72% specificity. A majority of expanded thyroid clonotypes exceeding 0.001 frequency were likewise present in blood.

Other autoimmune diseases, uncontrolled infections, pregnancy or lactation led to the exclusion of patients. PBMCs originated in about 10 ml of fresh peripheral blood. Regarding this clonotype: Its antigen remains unknown.

The sequence derives from a woman younger than 35 with stable Graves' hyperthyroidism. The sample comprised peripheral blood.

Written as DNA, the CDR3 is TGTGCCAGCAGTCTCCTGCGATCAGAGCCAGAGACCCAGTACTTC. It is translated as CASSLLRSEPETQYF. The chain links TRBV6-1 to TRBJ2-5; no firm D call. CDR1 is MNHNS and CDR2 is SASEGT in the germline V gene. The CDR3 totals 15 residues. V lost 5 bases, J lost 4 bases, and 17 bases lay in between.